Sequencing of this TCR beta chain was carried out in a study of cytomegalovirus exposure and HLA in healthy donors. Notes on the study in general: When analyzed later, a missense DCLRE1C variant was found to be linked to TCR beta V- and J-gene trimming. Most TCR beta V segments were productive about 90% or about 30% of the time in an earlier analysis. Analysis performed later showed TCR beta chains linked to HLA being more clonally expanded than equally common others.

To note about this clone: Its antigen is still unknown. A read error may account for a junction end that differs from germline.

The PCR made use of 60 Vbeta and 13 Jbeta primers. The assay was immunoSEQ multiplex PCR, and TCRdb's table has in-frame clones only and misses some. The sample shows some 180,000 clones, 70% to 75% of them seen only once. CDR3 length equals 15 residues. Germline V lookup: CDR1 SEHNR, CDR2 FQNEAQ (reference sequence). The clonotype was recovered from a male donor in good health and CMV-seronegative. This chain links TRBV7-9 with TRBJ1-3; TRBD1 is a possible D gene (6 bases). Specimen: PBMCs. This CDR3 reads CSSSPRGASGNTIYF. The CDR3 coding sequence is TGTTCCAGCAGCCCGCGGGGGGCCTCTGGAAACACCATATATTTT.